What follows is one T cell receptor (beta chain) and its context. Germline CDR1 MDHEN, CDR2 SYDVKM. V lost 9 bases to trimming and J lost 3 bases; unmatched junction nucleotides: 13. The length of the CDR3 is 15 residues. The data originate from a study of blood T cell repertoires in COVID-19. The repertoire was sequenced with immunoSEQ multiplex PCR; TCRdb's copy has only in-frame clones and lacks some. The sample includes roughly 290,000 clones, over 80% of them seen just once. This receptor was taken from a woman aged 50 to 60 with active or convalescent COVID-19. V usage is TRBV28 and J usage is TRBJ2-7; TRBD1 agrees at 8 bases. Source material: peripheral blood. In DNA form, the CDR3 reads TGTGCCAGTAGTAGTATCGGACAGGGAGGCTACGAGCAGTACTTC. It codes for CASSSIGQGGYEQYF.